These 29 T cell receptor beta chains came from one sample sequenced in a study of CD8 T cell repertoires and HIV-1 epitope variants. Libraries were prepared by immunoSEQ multiplex PCR; TCRdb keeps only in-frame clonotypes and omits some of them. The profile shows roughly 4,500 clones, 68% of them singletons. The antigens of these receptors remain unknown. The sequencing sample was made of cultured CD8+ T cells derived from PBMCs. These receptors all stem from a male donor with HIV.

The chain employs TRBV7-9 and TRBJ2-1, with D perhaps TRBD2 (6 bases). Per the germline V gene, CDR1 is SEHNR and CDR2 is FQNEAQ (reference sequence). V was cut by 5 bases and J by 6 bases, with 14 bases left in between. The CDR3 has 14 amino acids. CDR3 amino acids: CASSLGGHRNEQFF. The CDR3 bases are TGTGCCAGCAGCCTGGGGGGTCATCGCAATGAGCAGTTCTTC.

V is TRBV25-1 and J is TRBJ1-5; D uncertain. The germline V gene encodes CDR1 MGHDK and CDR2 SYGVNS. Trimming took 4 bases from V and 7 from J, leaving 11 bases between them. This CDR3 has 13 residues. CDR3 in amino acids: CASSGLEGQPQHF. Here the CDR3 DNA reads TGTGCCAGCAGTGGGTTGGAGGGCCAGCCCCAGCATTTT.

The genes are TRBV5-8 and TRBJ2-7; D unclear. The V gene lost 0 bases and the J gene lost 1 base, with 5 bases spanning the gap. There are 13 residues in the CDR3. CDR1 and CDR2 (germline): SGHTS, YDEGEE. The chain's CDR3 is CASSLEGSYEQYF. The DNA of the CDR3 is TGTGCCAGCAGCTTGGAGGGTTCCTACGAGCAGTACTTC.

The chain couples TRBV9 to TRBJ1-1, with D uncertain. V shed 4 bases and J shed 1 base, with 14 bases lying between them. The CDR3 contains 15 residues. Germline V gene sequence: CDR1 SGDLS, CDR2 YYNGEE. CDR3 protein: CASSPGGETNTEAFF. The CDR3 DNA reads as TGTGCCAGCAGCCCAGGCGGGGAAACGAACACTGAAGCTTTCTTT.

This clone was detected a few times. DNA of the CDR3: TGTGCCAGTAGTCGGGAGCAGCTGAATGAAAAACTGTTTTTT. As protein: CASSREQLNEKLFF. The chain has TRBV19 and TRBJ1-4; no reliable D call. The CDR3 runs to 14 residues. Germline V gene lookup returns CDR1 LNHDA and CDR2 SQIVND (reference sequence). Between the trimmed V and J ends, which lost 5 bases and 5 bases, there was a span of 12 bases.

The V and J genes are TRBV19 and TRBJ2-2; maybe TRBD1 (5 bases). The germline V gene encodes CDR1 LNHDA and CDR2 SQIVND (reference sequence). CDR3 length: 12 amino acids. V was trimmed by 9 bases and J by 6 bases, leaving 11 bases between them. CDR3 amino acids: CASTQGSGELFF. Here the CDR3 DNA reads TGTGCCAGCACTCAGGGTTCCGGGGAGCTGTTTTTT.

This chain uses TRBV7-9 with TRBJ2-1; 8 bases align to TRBD2. The CDR3 sequence is 15 residues long. Germline V gene lookup returns CDR1 SEHNR and CDR2 FQNEAQ (reference sequence). Trimming removed 5 bases from V and 9 bases from J; junction bases left unmatched: 12. CDR3 amino acids: CASSLLGGALSEQFF. The CDR3 region has the DNA TGTGCCAGCAGCCTCCTCGGGGGGGCGCTTAGTGAGCAGTTCTTC.

The rearrangement links TRBV28 to TRBJ2-7, with 11 bases aligning to TRBD2. Germline CDR1 and CDR2: MDHEN and SYDVKM. Losses at the gene ends were 7 bases for V and 2 bases for J; bases not matched to a gene: 7. CDR3 length: 15 amino acids. CDR3 sequence (DNA): TGTGCCAGCACCGAAGGACTAGCGGGTACCTACGAGCAGTACTTC. Translated, it gives CASTEGLAGTYEQYF.

This clone showed up just a few times. The chain couples TRBV2 to TRBJ1-1; TRBD1 might be the D (5 bases). CDR1 and CDR2 from the germline V gene are SNHLY and FYNNEI. The CDR3 runs to 12 residues. V shed 6 bases and J shed 1 base, with 6 bases lying between them. The CDR3 loop reads CASSQGNTEAFF. The CDR3 region has the DNA TGTGCCAGCAGCCAGGGGAACACTGAAGCTTTCTTT.

Turning to this clone: The junction does not match germline at one end; this may be a read error. The chain joins TRBV7-7 to TRBJ1-1; 7 bases agree with TRBD1. The CDR3 loop spans 17 amino acids. CDR1 is SSHAT and CDR2 is FNYEAQ in the germline V gene (reference sequence). The CDR3 region is CASSPWTGITLNTEAFF. The CDR3 DNA is TGTGCTAGCAGCCCGTGGACAGGAATTACCTTGAACACTGAAGCTTTCTTT.

This clone was recorded a few times. J is TRBJ2-7 and V is TRBV15; 8 bases are shared with TRBD1. Trimming cost V 5 bases and J 6 bases; bases outside gene matches: 12. Germline V gene sequence: CDR1 LNHNV, CDR2 YYDKDF (reference sequence). The CDR3 sequence is 15 residues long. CDR3 region: CATSDGTGGIGEQYF. The CDR3 nucleotides are TGTGCCACCAGCGATGGGACAGGTGGCATTGGCGAGCAGTACTTC.

The chain combines TRBV6-5 with TRBJ2-3; D is undetermined. Germline-derived CDR1 and CDR2 are MNHEY and SVGAGI. CDR3 size: 13 residues. The V end lost 5 bases, the J end lost 2 bases, and 8 bases lay between the germline ends. This CDR3 is CASSHYPTDTQYF. CDR3 sequence (DNA): TGTGCCAGCAGTCACTACCCCACAGATACGCAGTATTTT.

This clone has a single count. The chain carries TRBV4-2 and TRBJ1-3, with 7 bases matching TRBD1. The germline V gene encodes CDR1 LGHNA and CDR2 YNFKEQ. V was pared by 1 base and J by 0 bases, with 9 bases of the junction left unmatched. The CDR3 covers 18 residues. The DNA for the CDR3 is TGTGCCAGCAGCCAAGGTTCGGGACAGACAAACTCTGGAAACACCATATATTTT. Its protein is CASSQGSGQTNSGNTIYF.

This clone came up a few times. The chain employs TRBV5-1 and TRBJ1-1; D remains ambiguous. This CDR3 comprises 11 residues. The germline gives CDR1 SGHRS, CDR2 YFSETQ. V was clipped by 0 bases and J by 12 bases, with 9 bases between them. CDR3 bases: TGCGCCAGCAGCTTGGGCGGGGTTACTTTCTTT. Its translation is CASSLGGVTFF.

The chain combines TRBV5-6 with TRBJ2-7, with 8 nucleotides matching TRBD1. V shed 3 bases and J 9 bases; nucleotides not matched to a gene: 5. The CDR3 has 12 residues. Per germline, CDR1 SGHDT and CDR2 YYEEEE. CDR3 in amino acids: CASSSAGGWQYF. CDR3 bases: TGTGCCAGCAGCTCCGCAGGGGGCTGGCAGTACTTC.

This clone came up a few times. The chain links TRBV4-3 to TRBJ1-2; D is unresolved. V was pared by 4 bases and J by 0 bases, with 12 bases between. There are 15 residues in the CDR3. Germline CDR1 is LGHNA and CDR2 is YSLEER. CDR3: CASSPGSTANYGYTF. The CDR3 coding sequence is TGCGCCAGCAGCCCCGGTTCCACAGCTAACTATGGCTACACCTTC.

CDR3 bases: TGTGCCAGCAGCCTCGGATTCTACGAGCAGTACTTC. It is translated as CASSLGFYEQYF. This chain uses TRBV5-4 with TRBJ2-7; D is ambiguous. The CDR3 runs 12 residues. V was clipped by 4 bases and J by 3 bases, with 8 bases between them. Germline V gene data show CDR1 as SGHNT and CDR2 as YYREEE (reference sequence).

This clone was observed a handful of times. The V gene is TRBV11-2, the J gene TRBJ1-2, with no clear D. The V end was cut by 1 base, the J end by 10 bases, with 16 bases between. Germline V gene lookup returns CDR1 SGHAT and CDR2 FQNNGV. The CDR3 spans 14 residues. DNA of the CDR3: TGTGCCAGCAGCTTAGGGCCGGGGATTATGGACTACACCTTC. Its protein is CASSLGPGIMDYTF. The variable domain in full, with the rest retrieved from reference TRBV11-2 and TRBJ1-2, is EAGVAQSPRYKIIEKRQSVAFWCNPISGHATLYWYQQILGQGPKLLIQFQNNGVVDDSQLPKDRFSAERLKGVDSTLKIQPAKLEDSAVYLCASSLGPGIMDYTFGSGTRLTVV.

This clone was found a few times. Mismatch with germline at one junction end may stem from a read error. The V call is TRBV7-7, the J call TRBJ2-5; 7 bases are a match to TRBD2. CDR1 SSHAT and CDR2 FNYEAQ come from the germline V gene (reference sequence). This CDR3 spans 15 amino acids. CDR3 residues: CASSLTVAGEETQYF. The CDR3 nucleotides read TGTGCTAGCAGCTTAACGGTGGCGGGAGAAGAGACCCAGTACTTC.

The V call is TRBV2, the J call TRBJ1-1; no clear D. The CDR3 has 12 residues. V dropped 1 base and J dropped 4 bases, with 4 bases sitting between them. Germline V lookup: CDR1 SNHLY, CDR2 FYNNEI. The CDR3: CASSEGGTEAFF. Here the CDR3 DNA reads TGTGCCAGCAGTGAAGGGGGCACTGAAGCTTTCTTT. The variable domain in full, completed from reference TRBV2 and TRBJ1-1, reads EPEVTQTPSHQVTQMGQEVILRCVPISNHLYFYWYRQILGQKVEFLVSFYNNEISEKSEIFDDQFSVERPDGSNFTLKIRSTKLEDSAMYFCASSEGGTEAFFGQGTRLTVV.

The CDR3 DNA sequence: TGCGCCAGCAGCCAAGCGGCCCTTTGGGACACTGAAGCTTTCTTT. This sequence encodes CASSQAALWDTEAFF. J is TRBJ1-1 and V is TRBV4-1; D is uncertain. Between the trimmed V and J ends, which lost 1 base and 3 bases, there was a span of 12 bases. CDR1 MGHRA and CDR2 YSYEKL come from the germline V gene. The CDR3 spans 15 residues.

This clone was counted once. The CDR3, as DNA: TGCAGCGTTGAAGAAGCCGAGGGGTCTCCCTACGAGCAGTACTTC. It encodes CSVEEAEGSPYEQYF. V gene TRBV29-1 combines with J gene TRBJ2-7, with D tentatively TRBD1 or TRBD2 (5 bases each). Germline CDR1 and CDR2: SQVTM and ANQGSEA. With 0 bases removed from V and 2 bases from J, the gap between germline ends came to 14 bases. The length of the CDR3 is 15 residues.

This clone was seen once. The chain uses TRBV4-1 and TRBJ1-5, with a weak D call TRBD1 (5 bases). CDR1 is MGHRA and CDR2 is YSYEKL in the germline V gene. CDR3 size: 15 residues. Trimming removed 4 bases from V and 1 base from J, with 11 bases in between. Here the CDR3 DNA reads TGCGCCAGCAGCCCAGATGGGGGAAGCAATCAGCCCCAGCATTTT. As protein: CASSPDGGSNQPQHF.

The chain links TRBV10-3 to TRBJ2-7; 10 bases line up with TRBD2. The ends lost 4 bases at V and 4 bases at J; junction bases unmatched: 4. Germline V gives CDR1 ENHRY, CDR2 SYGVKD. The CDR3 has 14 residues. This chain's CDR3 is CAISGTSGSYEQYF. The CDR3 DNA is TGTGCCATCAGTGGGACTAGCGGTTCTTACGAGCAGTACTTC.

By sample share, this clone is hyperexpanded. The chain has TRBV27 and TRBJ2-7; D not certain. There are 14 residues in the CDR3. Trimming cost V 4 bases and J 2 bases, with 12 bases left between them. Germline V gene sequence: CDR1 MNHEY, CDR2 SMNVEV (reference sequence). The CDR3 sequence is CASSSDVSAYEQYF. CDR3 DNA sequence: TGTGCCAGCAGTTCAGATGTCTCGGCCTACGAGCAGTACTTC.

The CDR3 coding sequence is TGTGCCAGCAGCTTAGGTAACAGAGAGCGGGAAAAACTGTTTTTT. Protein product: CASSLGNREREKLFF. The chain joins TRBV11-3 to TRBJ1-4; D gene unclear. V lost 1 base, J lost 8 bases, and 14 bases lay in between. Germline V gene sequence: CDR1 SGHNT, CDR2 YENEEA. This CDR3 region has 15 residues. The variable domain in full, completed from reference TRBV11-3 and TRBJ1-4, reads EAGVVQSPRYKIIEKKQPVAFWCNPISGHNTLYWYLQNLGQGPELLIRYENEEAVDDSQLPKDRFSAERLKGVDSTLKIQPAELGDSAVYLCASSLGNREREKLFFGSGTQLSVL.

This chain uses TRBV19 with TRBJ2-1; possibly TRBD1 for D (5 bases). The V gene lost 5 bases and the J gene lost 2 bases, with 16 bases spanning the gap. Per germline, CDR1 LNHDA and CDR2 SQIVND (reference sequence). CDR3 size: 16 residues. The CDR3 protein is CASSLGLRSTYNEQFF. The CDR3, as DNA: TGTGCCAGTAGTCTGGGGCTCAGGAGCACCTACAATGAGCAGTTCTTC.

The chain has TRBV5-6 and TRBJ1-1; no definite D call. The CDR3 spans 16 residues. CDR1 is SGHDT and CDR2 is YYEEEE in the germline V gene. Trimming took 4 bases from V and 0 from J, leaving 16 bases between them. CDR3 DNA: TGTGCCAGCAGCCCGGACCCGGCGCGGATGAACACTGAAGCTTTCTTT. Protein: CASSPDPARMNTEAFF.

The DNA for the CDR3 is TGTGCCAGCAGCACGATTCCTCACACGGTGGGGGGCCCGAACACTGAAGCTTTCTTT. It specifies CASSTIPHTVGGPNTEAFF. V gene TRBV7-2 combines with J gene TRBJ1-1; D may be TRBD1 (6 bases). V was shortened by 5 bases and J by 1 base, with 26 bases between the two germline ends. This CDR3 is built from 19 residues. The germline V gene encodes CDR1 SGHTA and CDR2 FQGNSA.